The 27 T cell receptor beta chains reported below all come from one sample, sequenced in a study of T cell responses to AZD1222 COVID-19 vaccine. The protocol was immunoSEQ multiplex PCR, while the TCRdb copy is restricted to in-frame clones and leaves out a portion. The data show approximately 150,000 clones, approximately 93% seen once. The sequenced sample was peripheral blood, obtained on day 0 of MenACWY control vaccination. Source of these receptors: an adult in good health.

The chain has TRBV7-3 and TRBJ2-1; D possibly corresponds to TRBD2 (5 bases). CDR1 is SGHTA, CDR2 FQGTGA, per germline. CDR3 size: 12 residues. The V end lost 5 bases, the J end lost 9 bases, and 11 bases lay between the germline ends. CDR3 nucleotide sequence: TGTGCCAGCAGCCTTTCCCGGGGTGAGCAGTTCTTC. Its translation: CASSLSRGEQFF.

The chain joins TRBV2 to TRBJ1-1, with TRBD1 matching 9 bases. This CDR3 is 15 amino acids long. Germline CDR1 and CDR2: SNHLY and FYNNEI. The junction had 9 bases not matched to a gene; V was cut back by 4 bases and J by 6 bases. CDR3 nucleotides: TGTGCCAGCAGTGCCCCCGACAGGGGGGTCCCTGAAGCTTTCTTT. Residues: CASSAPDRGVPEAFF.

The chain has TRBV24-1 and TRBJ1-2; D remains unclear. CDR1 and CDR2 (germline): KGHDR, SFDVKD. Trimming removed 3 bases from V and 7 bases from J, with 17 bases in between. The CDR3 length is 15 residues. The DNA of the CDR3 is TGTGCCACCAGTGATCCACAAACCCCCGGACTTGGCTACACCTTC. Its protein product is CATSDPQTPGLGYTF.

The gene calls are TRBV6-5 and TRBJ2-1, with D tentatively TRBD2 (6 bases). Trimming shortened V by 4 bases and J by 7 bases, and 14 bases separated the two germline ends. The germline V gene has CDR1 MNHEY and CDR2 SVGAGI. The CDR3 loop spans 14 amino acids. The CDR3 DNA reads TGTGCCAGCAGTTTGTACGGGAGTTTGAATGAGCAGTTCTTC. It is translated as CASSLYGSLNEQFF.

The chain links TRBV2 to TRBJ1-3; D ambiguous. Germline CDR1 and CDR2: SNHLY and FYNNEI. V was clipped by 2 bases and J by 0 bases, with 8 bases between them. The length of the CDR3 is 15 residues. The CDR3 region has the DNA TGTGCCAGCAGTGAACACGCGGACTCTGGAAACACCATATATTTT. Its translation: CASSEHADSGNTIYF.

The chain couples TRBV18 to TRBJ1-4, with 7 bases lining up with TRBD1. This CDR3 has 15 residues. Trimming removed 2 bases from V and 8 bases from J; junction bases left unmatched: 8. The germline V gene encodes CDR1 KGHSH and CDR2 LQKENI. For the CDR3, the DNA is TGTGCCAGCTCACCAGTGAACAGGGGAGGGGAAAAACTGTTTTTT. This gives the protein CASSPVNRGGEKLFF.

The chain uses TRBV19 and TRBJ1-6, with 8 bases that match TRBD1. Germline V gene data show CDR1 as LNHDA and CDR2 as SQIVND (reference sequence). The length of the CDR3 is 16 residues. Losses at the gene ends were 8 bases for V and 9 bases for J; bases not matched to a gene: 15. The CDR3 sequence: CASHRGGQGSGSPLHF. CDR3 DNA: TGTGCCAGTCACCGGGGAGGACAGGGATCGGGTTCACCCCTCCACTTT.

Of note for this clone: Other nucleotide sequences from this sample produce the same CDR3. CDR3 bases: TGTGCCAGCAGTTTAAGGGACTATGGCTACACCTTC. Translating it yields CASSLRDYGYTF. The V and J genes are TRBV28 and TRBJ1-2; no reliable D call. Trimming cost V 2 bases and J 3 bases, with 4 bases left between them. The germline V gene encodes CDR1 MDHEN and CDR2 SYDVKM. CDR3 length equals 12 residues.

V is TRBV28 and J is TRBJ1-6; D is undetermined. CDR3 length: 14 residues. Per the germline V gene, CDR1 is MDHEN and CDR2 is SYDVKM. V was clipped by 4 bases and J by 0 bases, with 4 bases between them. CDR3 DNA: TGTGCCAGCAGTTCGAGCTCCTATAATTCACCCCTCCACTTT. This encodes CASSSSSYNSPLHF.

V is TRBV19 and J is TRBJ2-5; D remains ambiguous. Trimming took off 11 bases at V and 4 bases at J, with 17 bases between the two ends. Germline CDR1 reads LNHDA; CDR2 reads SQIVND (reference sequence). The CDR3 spans 13 residues. Here the CDR3 DNA reads TGTGCCTCTCGCGCCACGGGCGGAGAGACCCAGTACTTC. It is translated as CASRATGGETQYF.

The chain combines TRBV19 with TRBJ2-5, with 10 bases matching TRBD2. Germline trimming cut 7 bases from V and 0 bases from J; bases unmatched to any gene: 8. This CDR3 region has 16 residues. Germline V gene data show CDR1 as LNHDA and CDR2 as SQIVND (reference sequence). The CDR3 loop reads CASTKRGGLHQETQYF. CDR3 nucleotides: TGTGCCAGTACCAAGCGGGGGGGCCTTCACCAAGAGACCCAGTACTTC.

This chain links TRBV4-2 with TRBJ1-1; no clear D. Germline V lookup: CDR1 LGHNA, CDR2 YNFKEQ. The CDR3 totals 15 residues. The ends were cut back, 1 base at V and 1 base at J, with 10 bases in the middle. The CDR3 loop is CASSQVNSENTEAFF. The DNA for the CDR3 is TGTGCCAGCAGCCAAGTTAACAGCGAGAACACTGAAGCTTTCTTT.

CDR3 nucleotide sequence: TGTGCCAGCAGCCCAGTCGATACGGATGAAGCTTTCTTT. Translating it yields CASSPVDTDEAFF. The gene calls are TRBV7-9 and TRBJ1-1; D call uncertain. The length of the CDR3 is 13 residues. Looked up from germline, CDR1 is SEHNR and CDR2 is FQNEAQ (reference sequence). Trimming removed 5 bases from V and 7 bases from J, with 14 bases in between.

The chain uses TRBV5-1 and TRBJ1-1; D gene ambiguous. Trimming took 0 bases from V and 8 from J, leaving 17 bases between them. From germline, CDR1 is SGHRS and CDR2 YFSETQ. CDR3 length: 15 amino acids. CDR3 region: CASSLGSGSIGEAFF. The CDR3 DNA reads TGCGCCAGCAGCTTGGGTTCGGGGTCTATAGGAGAAGCTTTCTTT.

This clone appeared once. The gene calls are TRBV24-1 and TRBJ2-3; a weak D match, TRBD2 (7 bases). This CDR3 is built from 15 residues. Trimming shortened V by 7 bases and J by 0 bases, and 13 bases separated the two germline ends. CDR1 KGHDR and CDR2 SFDVKD come from the germline V gene. The CDR3 loop is CATRGASGSTDTQYF. In nucleotides, the CDR3 is TGTGCCACCAGGGGGGCTAGCGGTAGCACAGATACGCAGTATTTT.

The V gene is TRBV10-3, the J gene TRBJ1-1, with D possibly matching TRBD1 (6 bases). Looked up from germline, CDR1 is ENHRY and CDR2 is SYGVKD. This CDR3 has 18 residues. Trimming shortened V by 5 bases and J by 1 base, and 23 bases separated the two germline ends. The CDR3 reads CAISPTAGGLAANTEAFF. CDR3 nucleotide sequence: TGTGCCATCAGTCCTACGGCGGGGGGCCTTGCAGCGAACACTGAAGCTTTCTTT.

The genes are TRBV3-1 (or the pseudogene TRBV3-2) and TRBJ2-5; the D gene is possibly TRBD2 (5 bases). V lost 5 bases to trimming and J lost 4 bases, with 8 bases between them. CDR3 length: 12 amino acids. In germline, CDR1 is LGHDT, CDR2 YNNKEL (reference sequence). The CDR3: CASSYGLETQYF. Here the CDR3 DNA reads TGTGCCAGCAGCTACGGACTAGAGACCCAGTACTTC.

The CDR3 spells CASSVPGQEVSGNTIYF. Written as DNA, the CDR3 is TGTGCCAGCAGTGTACCGGGACAGGAGGTCTCTGGAAACACCATATATTTT. The chain joins TRBV25-1 to TRBJ1-3, with 8 bases aligning to TRBD1. V was clipped by 4 bases and J by 0 bases; unmatched bases: 8. Germline CDR1 reads MGHDK; CDR2 reads SYGVNS. This CDR3 has 17 residues.

This chain uses TRBV5-4 with TRBJ2-1, with a possible D match to TRBD2 (5 bases). V was clipped by 4 bases and J by 6 bases, with 14 bases between them. CDR3 length equals 14 residues. Germline V lookup: CDR1 SGHNT, CDR2 YYREEE (reference sequence). CDR3 loop: CASSSGNRGNEQFF. The DNA of the CDR3 is TGTGCCAGCAGCAGCGGAAACAGAGGCAATGAGCAGTTCTTC.

The CDR3 spells CASSLEGGPKVWAYEQYF. In DNA, the CDR3 is TGTGCCAGCAGCTTGGAAGGCGGACCCAAGGTGTGGGCCTACGAGCAGTACTTC. The V and J genes are TRBV5-4 and TRBJ2-7, with D hard to call. This CDR3 region has 18 residues. Germline V gives CDR1 SGHNT, CDR2 YYREEE (reference sequence). V lost 0 bases and J lost 2, with 21 bases in between.

The chain carries TRBV19 and TRBJ1-5, with 8 bases lining up with TRBD1. The CDR3 has 12 amino acids. Looked up from germline, CDR1 is LNHDA and CDR2 is SQIVND (reference sequence). Trimming at V came to 10 bases and at J to 2 bases, leaving 1 base not matched to a gene. CDR3 coding DNA: TGTGCCACGACAGGGGGCAATCAGCCCCAGCATTTT. Its translation is CATTGGNQPQHF. The full variable domain, rest sourced from reference TRBV19 and TRBJ1-5, is DGGITQSPKYLFRKEGQNVTLSCEQNLNHDAMYWYRQDPGQGLRLIYYSQIVNDFQKGDIAEGYSVSREKKESFPLTVTSAQKNPTAFYLCATTGGNQPQHFGDGTRLSIL.

Here the CDR3 DNA reads TGCGCCAGCAGCCAAGATACAGGGATGGGAAACACCATATATTTT. Its protein is CASSQDTGMGNTIYF. The gene calls are TRBV4-3 and TRBJ1-3, with D possibly being TRBD1 (6 bases). The CDR3 runs to 15 residues. CDR1 LGHNA and CDR2 YSLEER come from the germline V gene. V lost 0 bases and J lost 4, with 10 bases in between.

The rearrangement links TRBV7-8 to TRBJ2-3, with no clear D. Germline assignment: CDR1 SGHVS and CDR2 FQNEAQ. There are 14 residues in the CDR3. Trimming took off 0 bases at V and 2 bases at J, with 6 bases between the two ends. The CDR3 DNA reads as TGTGCCAGCAGCTTAGCGAGTTACACAGATACGCAGTATTTT. Protein: CASSLASYTDTQYF.

This clone was seen only once. The chain joins TRBV9 to TRBJ1-4; D uncertain. Trimming removed 4 bases from V and 8 bases from J, with 12 bases in between. The CDR3 covers 13 residues. Germline loops: CDR1 SGDLS, CDR2 YYNGEE. The CDR3 reads CASSPGPGEKLFF. CDR3 DNA: TGTGCCAGCAGCCCCGGGCCGGGAGAAAAACTGTTTTTT.

This chain joins TRBV7-2 and TRBJ2-1, with D uncertain. The ends were cut back, 4 bases at V and 6 bases at J, with 7 bases in the middle. The CDR3 extends over 12 amino acids. The germline CDR1 and CDR2 sequences are SGHTA and FQGNSA. The CDR3 spells CASSSRPNEQFF. CDR3 coding DNA: TGTGCCAGCAGCTCGCGTCCCAATGAGCAGTTCTTC.

This clone has a single count. The rearrangement uses TRBV5-1 and TRBJ1-1; D might be TRBD1 (6 bases). This CDR3 is 13 amino acids long. Trimming removed 5 bases from V and 2 bases from J, with 10 bases in between. CDR1 is SGHRS, CDR2 YFSETQ, per germline. CDR3 loop: CASRRDTNTEAFF. The CDR3 region has the DNA TGCGCCAGCAGGAGGGACACTAACACTGAAGCTTTCTTT.

V gene TRBV19 combines with J gene TRBJ2-7, with D perhaps matching TRBD1 (5 bases). Germline loops: CDR1 LNHDA, CDR2 SQIVND (reference sequence). The V and J ends lost 1 base and 1 base respectively, with 11 bases between them. The CDR3 is 15 amino acids. The CDR3: CASSIGRGPSYEQYF. The DNA for the CDR3 is TGTGCCAGTAGTATAGGAAGGGGTCCATCCTACGAGCAGTACTTC. Full variable domain (rest looked up from reference TRBV19 and TRBJ2-7): DGGITQSPKYLFRKEGQNVTLSCEQNLNHDAMYWYRQDPGQGLRLIYYSQIVNDFQKGDIAEGYSVSREKKESFPLTVTSAQKNPTAFYLCASSIGRGPSYEQYFGPGTRLTVT.